This section outlines one TCR beta chain sequence together with its context. Here immunoSEQ multiplex PCR was the method, and the copy in TCRdb shows in-frame clones only, minus some. The sample records some 200,000 clones, around 81% being singletons. The data were obtained in a study of blood T cell repertoires in COVID-19. The CDR3 covers 15 residues. V shed 1 base and J shed 0 bases, with 10 bases lying between them. Looked up from germline, CDR1 is MNHEY and CDR2 is SMNVEV (reference sequence). What was sequenced was peripheral blood. This chain uses TRBV27 with TRBJ2-7; a possible D gene is TRBD2 (5 bases). The TCR sequence derives from a woman in her sixties with acute or convalescent COVID-19. CDR3 bases: TGTGCCAGCAGTTTATTTGCGGGTTCCTCCTACGAGCAGTACTTC. Protein product: CASSLFAGSSYEQYF.